A selection of T cell receptor beta chains follows, all from one sample in a study of CD8 T cells in Susac syndrome. TCRdb re-analysed the immunoSEQ multiplex PCR reads in MiXCR, keeping a single row per CDR3 protein. The sample has 250,000 to 350,000 distinct CDR3 sequences; 92% are singletons. Sequencing used CD4+ T cells from PBMCs. All receptors come from a human donor with multiple sclerosis. CDR3s include the opening cysteine and the closing phenylalanine or tryptophan. The D gene is left open where the match is weak. Expanded clones are given a class, and other clones once, few, many or no size at all.

once	-	TRBJ1-2	TRBV5-4	TGTGCCAGCAGTCTGGCTGGTGTTACCGGCTACACCTTC	CASSLAGVTGYTF
-	TRBD1	TRBJ2-1	TRBV5-1	TGCGCCAGCAGCTTGCGGACAGGGGCGGTATACAATGAGCAGTTCTTC	CASSLRTGAVYNEQFF
once	-	TRBJ2-5	TRBV18	TGTGCCAGCTCACCGGTGCGAGAGACCCAGTACTTC	CASSPVRETQYF
-	-	TRBJ2-7	TRBV7-2	TGTGCCAGCAGCTTAGCAGGGACTGCAACCTACGAGCAGTACTTC	CASSLAGTATYEQYF
-	-	TRBJ2-1	TRBV5-4	TGTGCCAGCAGCCGGGGGCAAAAAAATGAGCAGTTCTTC	CASSRGQKNEQFF
-	-	TRBJ2-1	TRBV6-2/TRBV6-3	TGTGCCAGCAGTCGGGCCCAAACGGCTACCCTCGAGCAGTTCTTC	CASSRAQTATLEQFF
-	-	TRBJ2-3	TRBV4-3	TGCGCCAGCAGCCAAGAACGCAGGGGCACAGATACGCAGTATTTT	CASSQERRGTDTQYF
-	-	TRBJ2-3	TRBV4-2	TGTGCCAGCAGCCAGGGGTTTAGCACAGATACGCAGTATTTT	CASSQGFSTDTQYF
-	-	TRBJ2-6	TRBV7-2	TGTGCCACGGATTACCGCTCTGGGGCCAACGTCCTGACTTTC	CATDYRSGANVLTF
-	TRBD2	TRBJ2-3	TRBV7-3	TGTGCCAGCAGCTTAAGGGAGGGAGATACGCAGTATTTT	CASSLREGDTQYF
-	-	TRBJ2-1	TRBV24-1	TGTGCCACCAGCTCCGGGGGTTACAATGAGCAGTTCTTC	CATSSGGYNEQFF
-	-	TRBJ1-5	TRBV5-1	TGCGCCAGCAGCCCGCTAGGAGGGAGCCATAGCAATCAGCCCCAGCATTTT	CASSPLGGSHSNQPQHF
once	-	TRBJ1-1	TRBV20-1	TGCAGTGCCCCCCTGACGGGATTGGGGGACACTGAAGCTTTCTTT	CSAPLTGLGDTEAFF
-	-	TRBJ1-2	TRBV6-1	TGTGCCAGCCTGGGGACGAACTATGGCTACACCTTC	CASLGTNYGYTF
-	-	TRBJ2-3	TRBV29-1	TGCAGCGTTCGAAAACAGGGGAGGACAGATACGCAGTATTTT	CSVRKQGRTDTQYF
-	-	TRBJ1-4	TRBV12-3/TRBV12-4	TGTGCCAGCAGTAGCGGCAGGGCTAATGAAAAACTGTTTTTT	CASSSGRANEKLFF
once	-	TRBJ1-1	TRBV20-1	TGCAGCCCAGGTGGAGGGTCCACAGGTGAAGCTTTCTTT	CSPGGGSTGEAFF
-	TRBD1	TRBJ1-3	TRBV20-1	TGCAGTGCTAGAGAAGATACAGGGGCGCGAGGAAACACCATATATTTT	CSAREDTGARGNTIYF
-	-	TRBJ2-7	TRBV30	TGTGCCTGGAGTGTAAACAGACAGTACGAGCAGTACTTC	CAWSVNRQYEQYF
-	TRBD1	TRBJ1-1	TRBV29-1	TGCAGCGTGGGGGACAGGGTAATGAACACTGAAGCTTTCTTT	CSVGDRVMNTEAFF
-	-	TRBJ1-1	TRBV19	TGTGCCAGTGTTGGAGTGACCGCTTCCCGTTCGAATGAAGCTTTCTTT	CASVGVTASRSNEAFF
-	TRBD1	TRBJ1-1	TRBV7-9	TGTGCCAGCAGCTTAGTCGAGACAGGGGCAGGTGAAGCTTTCTTT	CASSLVETGAGEAFF
-	TRBD1	TRBJ1-1	TRBV7-6	TGTGCCAGCAGCTTAGGAGGACAGGGGGCCACTGAAGCTTTCTTT	CASSLGGQGATEAFF
-	-	TRBJ2-2	TRBV18	TGTGCCAGCTCATCGCAGGGCCCCGGGGAGCTGTTTTTT	CASSSQGPGELFF
once	TRBD2	TRBJ2-5	TRBV7-9	TGTGCCAGCAGCCGGCGTAGCGGGGGGGCCCGAGAGACCCAGTACTTC	CASSRRSGGARETQYF
-	-	TRBJ1-1	TRBV30	TGTGCCTGGAGTGCAGGGGCGCACACTGAAGCTTTCTTT	CAWSAGAHTEAFF
-	-	TRBJ1-1	TRBV20-1	TGCAGTGCTAGGAATCGGTTTGCTGAAGCTTTCTTT	CSARNRFAEAFF
-	-	TRBJ1-2	TRBV6-6	TGTGCCAGCAGGGAGTATGGCTACACCTTC	CASREYGYTF
-	TRBD1	TRBJ1-1	TRBV5-1	TGCGCCAGCAGCCCCAGGGGGCGGGTGGACACTGAAGCTTTCTTT	CASSPRGRVDTEAFF
-	-	TRBJ1-1	TRBV29-1	TGCAGCGCGTGCTCAGACACGAACACTGAAGCTTTCTTT	CSACSDTNTEAFF
-	-	TRBJ1-4	TRBV24-1	TGTGCCACCAGTGATTTGCACCGTCGTGCGAAGAATGAAAAACTGTTTTTT	CATSDLHRRAKNEKLFF
-	-	TRBJ1-2	TRBV3-1	TGTGCCAGCAGCCAAGATTTGACAGCTAGCGGCGGCTACACCTTC	CASSQDLTASGGYTF
-	TRBD1	TRBJ2-1	TRBV15	TGTGCCACCAGCAGAAGACCAGGGGGTCCCTCCTACAATGAGCAGTTCTTC	CATSRRPGGPSYNEQFF
once	TRBD1	TRBJ1-1	TRBV16	TGTGCCAGCCGACAATCAAACGGGGGACAGGGAACCGAAGCTTTCTTT	CASRQSNGGQGTEAFF
once	TRBD1	TRBJ2-7	TRBV25-1	TGTGCCAGCAGTGAATACCGGACAGGGAACTACGAGCAGTACTTC	CASSEYRTGNYEQYF
-	-	TRBJ2-5	TRBV7-9	TGTGCCAGCAGTCCAGGGTACGTGGCCCAGTACTTC	CASSPGYVAQYF
once	-	TRBJ1-1	TRBV19	TGTGCCAGTAGTTTCAAGGTGTACACTGAAGCTTTCTTT	CASSFKVYTEAFF
-	-	TRBJ2-2	TRBV6-2/TRBV6-3	TGTGCCAGCAGTTACGTCCTCCCCGGGGAGCTGTTTTTT	CASSYVLPGELFF
-	-	TRBJ1-1	TRBV7-3	TGTGCCAGCAGCTTAGCCGGGAAGGGGACTGAAGCTTTCTTT	CASSLAGKGTEAFF
-	-	TRBJ2-3	TRBV7-2	TGTGCCAGCAGCTTAGTTGTGACAAGGGATACGCAGTATTTT	CASSLVVTRDTQYF
-	TRBD1	TRBJ2-7	TRBV2	TGTGCCAGCAGTGAAGCGAGGGACAGCCGAAGAATCTTC	CASSEARDSRRIF
once	TRBD1	TRBJ1-1	TRBV18	TGTGCCAGCTCAGCTTCGGGACAGGGGCTTCACGGCACTGAAGCTTTCTTT	CASSASGQGLHGTEAFF
-	TRBD1	TRBJ1-2	TRBV20-1	TGCAGTGCTAGGGTTTCCGACAGGGCGTCGAGCTACACCTTC	CSARVSDRASSYTF
-	-	TRBJ2-1	TRBV10-2	TGCGCCAGCAGCTCTAGCGAGAGAGCCTCCTGGGGAAATGAGCAGTTCTTC	CASSSSERASWGNEQFF
few	TRBD1	TRBJ2-7	TRBV7-6	TGTGCCAGCAGCTCCCAGGGGGCCTACGAGCAGTACTTC	CASSSQGAYEQYF
-	TRBD2	TRBJ2-1	TRBV19	TGTGCCAGTAGTATGGATGGGGTATGGGGACTAGGCACAGAAGAGCAGTTCTTC	CASSMDGVWGLGTEEQFF
-	TRBD2	TRBJ2-5	TRBV10-1	TGCGCCAGCAGTGGGCCGGCGGCGGGGGGGATCCAAGAGACCCAGTACTTC	CASSGPAAGGIQETQYF